The 21 T cell receptor beta chains listed next were all sequenced from one sample in a study of human T cells and chemical hapten exposure. Indicated time point: patch test 1, 2 weeks after DPC sensitization. This sample's treatment: therapeutic diphenylcyclopropenone sensitization with weekly scalp DPC. TCRdb recomputed calls from the RACE reads with MiXCR, one row per CDR3 protein. The sample yields tens of thousands of distinct CDR3 sequences, about 10% seen once. The source material was whole blood, sampled in connection with sensitization to the hapten diphenylcyclopropenone (DPC). The receptors here all came from a woman aged 45-60 years with alopecia areata. Some clones in this sample may be carry-over from other donors' samples.

This clonotype was recorded many times. The chain employs TRBV28 and TRBJ2-2; D remains ambiguous. From germline, CDR1 is MDHEN and CDR2 SYDVKM. The CDR3 has 13 residues. V lost 5 bases and J 9 bases, leaving 13 bases between the germline ends. CDR3 sequence (DNA): TGTGCCAGCAGTCTAAGTGCTGCGCGGGAGCTGTTTTTT. Residues: CASSLSAARELFF.

This clonotype was counted many times. The rearrangement links TRBV20-1 to TRBJ2-3; D call uncertain. Looked up from germline, CDR1 is DFQATT and CDR2 is SNEGSKA (reference sequence). The CDR3 sequence is 11 residues long. Between the trimmed V and J ends, which lost 2 bases and 9 bases, there was a span of 9 bases. CDR3 nucleotides: TGCAGTGCTAGACCCGGACCCACGCAGTATTTT. Encoded protein: CSARPGPTQYF.

This clonotype has more than one count but fewer than ten. The chain uses TRBV7-2 and TRBJ1-2, with 8 bases identical to TRBD1. Germline CDR1 SGHTA, CDR2 FQGNSA. With 5 bases clipped from V and 4 bases from J, the junction kept 6 bases outside the gene matches. The CDR3 is 14 amino acids. The CDR3: CASSPRTGLYGYTF. CDR3 DNA: TGTGCCAGCAGCCCCCGGACAGGGCTCTATGGCTACACCTTC.

V is TRBV27 and J is TRBJ2-2, with 8 bases identical to TRBD2. The junction had 6 bases not matched to a gene; V was cut back by 10 bases and J by 2 bases. Germline V gene lookup returns CDR1 MNHEY and CDR2 SMNVEV (reference sequence). This CDR3 region has 14 residues. The CDR3 is CATSLAANTGELFF. CDR3 in DNA: TGTGCCACCTCACTAGCGGCTAACACCGGGGAGCTGTTTTTT.

There are a few counts of this clonotype. V is TRBV7-6 and J is TRBJ2-7, with 11 nucleotides matching TRBD2. The CDR3 is 14 amino acids. CDR1 and CDR2 from the germline V gene are SGHVS and FNYEAQ. V shed 4 bases, J shed 6 bases, and the junction held 5 bases outside the gene matches. Here the CDR3 reads CASSYVSGRGEQYF. DNA for the CDR3: TGTGCCAGCAGCTATGTTAGCGGGAGGGGCGAGCAGTACTTC.

The sample holds a few counts of this clonotype. V usage is TRBV7-3 and J usage is TRBJ2-5; 9 bases are shared with TRBD1. The CDR3 extends over 16 amino acids. In germline, CDR1 is SGHTA, CDR2 FQGTGA. The ends lost 5 bases at V and 2 bases at J; junction bases unmatched: 9. Here the CDR3 DNA reads TGTGCCAGCAGCCCCCACAGGGGGCAGGGGCAAGAGACCCAGTACTTC. This encodes CASSPHRGQGQETQYF.

The chain has TRBV27 and TRBJ2-1; 9 nucleotides match TRBD1. Germline trimming cut 4 bases from V and 2 bases from J; bases unmatched to any gene: 6. The CDR3 totals 16 residues. Germline assignment: CDR1 MNHEY and CDR2 SMNVEV (reference sequence). The CDR3 region is CASSSGQGGTYNEQFF. The CDR3 DNA reads as TGTGCCAGCAGTTCGGGACAGGGAGGAACCTACAATGAGCAGTTCTTC.

This clonotype was found a few times. This sequence joins TRBV25-1 and TRBJ2-7, with 8 positions matching TRBD1. The germline CDR1 and CDR2 sequences are MGHDK and SYGVNS. V lost 6 bases and J lost 0; bases outside the gene matches: 4. This CDR3 region has 14 residues. For the CDR3, the DNA is TGTGCCAGCAGCCAGACAGGGGCCTCCTACGAGCAGTACTTC. Protein: CASSQTGASYEQYF.

This clonotype was recorded at least ten times. V is TRBV6-4 and J is TRBJ2-3; no reliable D call. CDR1 MRHNA and CDR2 SNTAGT come from the germline V gene. The CDR3 is 15 residues long. V lost 1 base, J lost 2 bases, and 10 bases lay in between. The CDR3 sequence is CASSDFGAATDTQYF. The CDR3 bases are TGTGCCAGCAGTGACTTTGGAGCTGCCACAGATACGCAGTATTTT.

The sample holds a few counts of this clonotype. The CDR3 DNA reads as TGTGCCAGCAGCCCGAGTAGAGAGGGGATGGGTGAGCAGTTCTTC. Amino acids: CASSPSREGMGEQFF. The V and J genes are TRBV7-2 and TRBJ2-1; either TRBD1 or TRBD2 may fit D (5 bases each). V was trimmed by 5 bases and J by 9 bases, leaving 20 bases between them. The CDR3 has 15 residues. The germline V gene has CDR1 SGHTA and CDR2 FQGNSA.

This sequence joins TRBV28 and TRBJ2-3, with D hard to call. Germline loops: CDR1 MDHEN, CDR2 SYDVKM. Trimming pared 1 base from V and 4 bases from J, leaving 9 bases between. The CDR3 contains 14 residues. The CDR3 sequence is CASSLLAESDTQYF. In DNA form, the CDR3 reads TGTGCCAGCAGTTTATTGGCAGAATCAGATACGCAGTATTTT.

This clonotype was detected only a few times. The rearrangement uses TRBV18 and TRBJ1-1, with 7 bases that match TRBD1. The germline V gene has CDR1 KGHSH and CDR2 LQKENI. The CDR3 is 14 residues long. Germline trimming cut 4 bases from V and 7 bases from J; bases unmatched to any gene: 9. This chain's CDR3 is CASSLLQGDGEAFF. The CDR3 DNA reads as TGTGCCAGCTCACTTCTCCAGGGGGATGGTGAAGCTTTCTTT.

This clonotype was recorded many times. The chain has TRBV28 and TRBJ2-2; 10 positions agree with TRBD1. The CDR3 length is 15 residues. Germline values: CDR1 MDHEN, CDR2 SYDVKM. J was trimmed by 5 bases and V by 8 bases; bases with no gene match: 8. The CDR3 protein is CASWRQGALTGELFF. The CDR3 DNA reads TGTGCCAGCTGGCGACAGGGGGCGTTAACCGGGGAGCTGTTTTTT.

In this sample, this clonotype turned up many times. This sequence joins TRBV10-3 and TRBJ2-7, with D unresolved. With 3 bases removed from V and 0 bases from J, the gap between germline ends came to 6 bases. The germline V gene has CDR1 ENHRY and CDR2 SYGVKD. The CDR3 extends over 13 amino acids. CDR3 residues: CAISEGTSYEQYF. In nucleotides, the CDR3 is TGTGCCATCAGTGAAGGCACCTCCTACGAGCAGTACTTC.

This clonotype came up many times. The rearrangement uses TRBV20-1 and TRBJ2-5; 10 bases align to TRBD2. This CDR3 has 16 residues. The junction had 6 bases not matched to a gene; V was cut back by 0 bases and J by 2 bases. Looked up from germline, CDR1 is DFQATT and CDR2 is SNEGSKA (reference sequence). The CDR3 DNA follows: TGCAGTGCTAGAGAAACTAGCGGGGCTCTACAAGAGACCCAGTACTTC. Protein sequence: CSARETSGALQETQYF.

This clonotype was seen repeatedly, ten times or more. The rearrangement joins TRBV20-1 to TRBJ1-2; D is unclear. In germline, CDR1 is DFQATT, CDR2 SNEGSKA (reference sequence). V shed 5 bases and J shed 4 bases, with 17 bases lying between them. The CDR3 has 14 residues. The CDR3 reads CSAHMAQGLYGYTF. CDR3 sequence (DNA): TGCAGTGCTCATATGGCCCAAGGACTCTATGGCTACACCTTC.

V usage is TRBV27 and J usage is TRBJ2-3, with 8 positions matching TRBD1. This CDR3 has 15 residues. The germline V gene encodes CDR1 MNHEY and CDR2 SMNVEV (reference sequence). The V gene end was trimmed by 4 bases and the J gene end by 4 bases; junction bases not matched to a gene: 7. The CDR3 here is CASSSLLQGADTQYF. The CDR3 region has the DNA TGTGCCAGCAGTTCGCTTCTACAGGGGGCAGATACGCAGTATTTT.

In this sample, this clonotype turned up a few times. CDR3 loop: CASSRLIGGGEQYF. The CDR3 DNA sequence: TGTGCCAGCAGTCGCCTAATTGGGGGCGGCGAGCAGTACTTC. This sequence joins TRBV6-6 and TRBJ2-7, with a tentative D call TRBD1 (6 bases). There are 14 residues in the CDR3. Trimming took off 5 bases at V and 6 bases at J, with 17 bases between the two ends. The germline CDR1 and CDR2 sequences are MNHNY and SVGAGI (reference sequence).

This clonotype was counted ten times or more. V is TRBV7-3 and J is TRBJ2-3; 12 nucleotides align to TRBD2. Germline V gene lookup returns CDR1 SGHTA and CDR2 FQGTGA. With 5 bases clipped from V and 1 base from J, the junction kept 4 bases outside the gene matches. The CDR3 loop spans 16 amino acids. The CDR3 DNA reads as TGTGCCAGCAGCGACCGACTAGCGGGGGGCACAGATACGCAGTATTTT. Amino acids: CASSDRLAGGTDTQYF. Variable domain in full (rest from reference TRBV7-3 and TRBJ2-3): GAGVSQTPSNKVTEKGKYVELRCDPISGHTALYWYRQSLGQGPEFLIYFQGTGAADDSGLPNDRFFAVRPEGSVSTLKIQRTERGDSAVYLCASSDRLAGGTDTQYFGPGTRLTVL.

The gene calls are TRBV4-3 and TRBJ2-3; TRBD2 agrees at 9 bases. After removal of 0 bases from V and 6 bases from J, the junction contained 13 bases not matched to a gene. The germline V gene has CDR1 LGHNA and CDR2 YSLEER. The CDR3 runs to 18 residues. The CDR3 sequence is CASSQDLVRTSVPDTQYF. CDR3 nucleotide sequence: TGCGCCAGCAGCCAAGATCTAGTGCGGACTAGCGTTCCCGATACGCAGTATTTT.

The sample holds a few counts of this clonotype. This chain uses TRBV5-6 with TRBJ1-2; D might be TRBD1 (6 bases). Germline assignment: CDR1 SGHDT and CDR2 YYEEEE. This CDR3 contains 15 residues. Trimming removed 4 bases from V and 2 bases from J, with 15 bases in between. This CDR3 is CASSGRGRSNYGYTF. DNA for the CDR3: TGTGCCAGCAGCGGGAGGGGGAGAAGCAACTATGGCTACACCTTC.